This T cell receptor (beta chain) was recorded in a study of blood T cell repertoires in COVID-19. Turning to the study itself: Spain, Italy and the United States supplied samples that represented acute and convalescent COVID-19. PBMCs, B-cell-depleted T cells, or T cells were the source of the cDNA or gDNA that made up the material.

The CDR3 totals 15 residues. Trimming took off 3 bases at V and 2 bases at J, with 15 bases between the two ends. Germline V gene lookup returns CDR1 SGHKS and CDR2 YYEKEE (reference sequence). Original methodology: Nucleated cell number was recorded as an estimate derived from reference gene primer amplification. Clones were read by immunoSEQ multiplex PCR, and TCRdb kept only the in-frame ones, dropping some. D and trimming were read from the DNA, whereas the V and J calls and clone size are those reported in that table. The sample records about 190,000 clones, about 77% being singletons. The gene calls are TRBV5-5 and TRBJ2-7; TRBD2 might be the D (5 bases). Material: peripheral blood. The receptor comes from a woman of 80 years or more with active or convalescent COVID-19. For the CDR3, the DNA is TGTGCCAGCAGCTCTCTGGGCGGGCCAACCTACGAGCAGTACTTC. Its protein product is CASSSLGGPTYEQYF.